This T cell receptor beta chain was captured by sequencing in a study of shared clonotypes between healthy human individuals. Overall study findings and caveats: A handful of donors held around 5% of naive CD4 clonotypes in common. When compared with the clonotypes that were shared by all four sorted-subset donors, the non-shared clonotypes turned out to have lower generation probabilities. Inspection by rarefaction showed sorted-subset sequencing to be incomplete despite large depth.

Terminally differentiated effector memory CD45RA+ cells were excluded by CCR7 positive selection of CD45RO-negative cells. The study drew all its donors from Caucasian adults living in Nashville, Tennessee. Germline loops: CDR1 LNHDA, CDR2 SQIVND (reference sequence). Trimming at V came to 8 bases and at J to 2 bases, leaving 4 bases not matched to a gene. The CDR3 is made up of 13 amino acids. This clone was seen once. The antigen is not known. Data came from immunoSEQ multiplex PCR; TCRdb stores just in-frame clones and leaves some out. The table shows about 680,000 clones, with under 95% occurring only once.

V is TRBV19 and J is TRBJ1-1; 8 nucleotides agree with TRBD1. Input material: naive CD8+ T cells sorted from blood. This sequence originates from a man younger than 40 in good health. CDR3 sequence reads: CASYTGGNTEAFF. The CDR3 DNA reads TGTGCCAGTTACACAGGGGGAAACACTGAAGCTTTCTTT. Full variable domain (rest looked up from reference TRBV19 and TRBJ1-1): DGGITQSPKYLFRKEGQNVTLSCEQNLNHDAMYWYRQDPGQGLRLIYYSQIVNDFQKGDIAEGYSVSREKKESFPLTVTSAQKNPTAFYLCASYTGGNTEAFFGQGTRLTVV.